This passage covers 25 T cell receptor beta chains from one sample sequenced in a study of lung T cells in sarcoidosis with Löfgren's syndrome. Each CDR3 protein is one row after TCRdb ran MiXCR on the reads. The sample lists tens of thousands of distinct CDR3 sequences; 21% were seen once. The material sequenced was CD4+ T cells from PBMCs. The receptors here all came from a human donor with sarcoidosis (Löfgren's syndrome or another form), or a control subject (not recorded which).

This clonotype was observed at least ten times. The chain has TRBV28 and TRBJ2-5, with D hard to call. The CDR3 totals 15 residues. The germline V gene encodes CDR1 MDHEN and CDR2 SYDVKM. V lost 4 bases to trimming and J lost 2 bases, with 14 bases between them. The CDR3 DNA is TGTGCCAGCAGTTCCCTGGACCGAGGTCAAGAGACCCAGTACTTC. Translated, it gives CASSSLDRGQETQYF.

As concerns this clonotype: With a much larger clone just one base away, this may be a read error. The rearrangement uses TRBV6-5 and TRBJ1-1, with D perhaps TRBD1 (5 bases). CDR3 length: 14 amino acids. Germline V gives CDR1 MNHEY, CDR2 SVGAGI. V was clipped by 2 bases and J by 3 bases, with 10 bases between them. The CDR3 coding sequence is TGTGCCAGCAGTTACAAAGGGGCGTACACTGAAGCTTTCTTT. Amino acids: CASSYKGAYTEAFF.

This clonotype was detected a few times. The chain employs TRBV2 and TRBJ1-1; no clear D. This CDR3 spans 13 amino acids. V shed 4 bases and J shed 3 bases, with 9 bases lying between them. Germline-derived CDR1 and CDR2 are SNHLY and FYNNEI. The CDR3 sequence is CASSGVGYTEAFF. The CDR3 DNA sequence: TGTGCCAGCAGTGGGGTAGGGTACACTGAAGCTTTCTTT.

Turning to this clonotype: The conserved closing phenylalanine or tryptophan is absent in this CDR3, likely reflecting a read error. The chain combines TRBV29-1 with TRBJ1-2; possibly TRBD1 for D (6 bases). The CDR3 has 13 residues. CDR1 is SQVTM and CDR2 is ANQGSEA in the germline V gene. V was pared by 7 bases and J by 5 bases, with 17 bases between. CDR3 region: CSGTRQDRYGYTS. In DNA form, the CDR3 reads TGCAGCGGCACGAGACAGGACCGGTATGGCTACACCTCC.

Only a few counts were recorded for this clonotype. The V and J genes are TRBV19 and TRBJ2-2; D is unresolved. The CDR3 runs to 13 residues. CDR1 is LNHDA and CDR2 is SQIVND in the germline V gene (reference sequence). V was trimmed by 4 bases and J by 3 bases, leaving 6 bases between them. The CDR3 DNA reads as TGTGCCAGTAGTAAAGAGTACACCGGGGAGCTGTTTTTT. The encoded protein is CASSKEYTGELFF.

The genes are TRBV11-1 and TRBJ1-1; D call uncertain. The V and J ends lost 1 base and 4 bases respectively, with 13 bases between them. Looked up from germline, CDR1 is SGHAT and CDR2 is FQDESV (reference sequence). This CDR3 comprises 15 residues. The CDR3 sequence is CASSLEEGWGTEAFF. For the CDR3, the DNA is TGTGCCAGCAGCTTAGAGGAGGGTTGGGGCACTGAAGCTTTCTTT.

Regarding this clonotype: Germline and junction disagree at one end, which may indicate a read error. The V and J genes are TRBV24-1 and TRBJ2-3; 7 positions agree with TRBD1. CDR1 is KGHDR, CDR2 SFDVKD, per germline. The CDR3 has 13 amino acids. This CDR3 reads CATGTGATDTQCF. The CDR3 DNA follows: TGTGCCACAGGTACAGGGGCAACAGATACGCAGTGTTTT.

On this clonotype itself: A much larger clone is a single base away; this may be a read error. This chain joins TRBV6-2 or TRBV6-3 and TRBJ1-6; tentative D call: TRBD1 (6 bases). The CDR3 is made up of 16 amino acids. Germline assignment: CDR1 MNHEY and CDR2 SVGEGT. The CDR3 region is CAIAARGGEANPPLHF. The CDR3 DNA sequence: TGTGCCATCGCGGCGAGGGGGGGAGAGGCTAATCCACCCCTCCACTTT.

This clonotype was detected only once. The chain has TRBV10-3 and TRBJ1-2; D is unclear. CDR1 and CDR2 from the germline V gene are ENHRY and SYGVKD. The CDR3 consists of 13 residues. V lost 4 bases to trimming and J lost 5 bases, with 11 bases between them. CDR3 sequence: CAISVDGEYGYTF. The DNA of the CDR3 is TGTGCCATCAGTGTCGACGGGGAATATGGCTACACCTTC.

The gene calls are TRBV5-1 and TRBJ1-5; tentatively, D is TRBD1 (5 bases). Trimming took off 5 bases at V and 5 bases at J, with 14 bases between the two ends. The CDR3 has 14 residues. Germline values: CDR1 SGHRS, CDR2 YFSETQ. The CDR3 here is CASRKGVTDQPQHF. The CDR3 bases are TGCGCCAGCAGGAAAGGGGTGACGGATCAGCCCCAGCATTTT.

This chain links TRBV14 with TRBJ1-3; 7 bases are shared with TRBD1. V lost 5 bases and J lost 1; bases outside the gene matches: 5. The CDR3 totals 15 residues. The germline V gene has CDR1 SGHDN and CDR2 FVKESK. CDR3 DNA: TGTGCCAGCAGCTCGCACAGGGGATCTGGAAACACCATATATTTT. Encoded protein: CASSSHRGSGNTIYF.

Note on this clonotype: At one end, the junction sequence differs from germline, possibly due to a read error. The V gene is TRBV5-6, the J gene TRBJ2-1, with D possibly called TRBD1 or TRBD2 (5 bases each). The CDR3 has 14 amino acids. Germline V lookup: CDR1 SGHDT, CDR2 YYEEEE. The CDR3 loop reads CASISGTTYNEQLF. CDR3 sequence (DNA): TGTGCCAGCATCTCCGGGACCACCTACAATGAGCAGCTCTTC.

This clonotype has a count of ten or more. The chain is built from TRBV27 and TRBJ2-1; TRBD2 aligns across 11 bases. Germline assignment: CDR1 MNHEY and CDR2 SMNVEV (reference sequence). CDR3 length: 16 residues. The V gene end was trimmed by 2 bases and the J gene end by 7 bases; junction bases not matched to a gene: 7. CDR3 amino acids: CASSLVAGGLQNEQFF. DNA for the CDR3: TGTGCCAGCAGTTTAGTAGCGGGGGGGCTTCAGAATGAGCAGTTCTTC.

The sample holds many counts of this clonotype. The genes are TRBV7-2 and TRBJ1-3; tentatively, D is TRBD1 (6 bases). Per the germline V gene, CDR1 is SGHTA and CDR2 is FQGNSA. This CDR3 spans 16 amino acids. Trimming stripped 3 bases from V and 2 bases from J, with 14 bases between. The CDR3 spells CASSLGGGAAGNTIYF. The CDR3 DNA reads as TGTGCCAGCAGCTTGGGTGGGGGCGCAGCTGGAAACACCATATATTTT.

This clonotype was recorded many times. The rearrangement joins TRBV27 to TRBJ2-1; 12 bases are a match to TRBD2. Germline V gene data show CDR1 as MNHEY and CDR2 as SMNVEV (reference sequence). This CDR3 comprises 21 residues. With V trimmed by 4 bases and J by 5 bases, 21 bases remained unmatched. CDR3 nucleotides: TGTGCCAGCAGTTATCGCCCACAGGGTCTATCTACTAGCGGGAGGAACAATGAGCAGTTCTTC. As protein: CASSYRPQGLSTSGRNNEQFF.

On this clonotype itself: This could be a read error, since a much larger clone is one nucleotide away. CDR3 sequence (DNA): TGTGCCAGCAGCTTAGCGATAACAATGAACACTGAAGCTCTCTTT. Encoded protein: CASSLAITMNTEALF. The rearrangement uses TRBV7-2 and TRBJ1-1; D remains unclear. The CDR3 runs to 15 residues. Germline V CDR1 and CDR2: SGHTA, FQGNSA.

This clonotype showed up many times. The CDR3 protein is CASSPRGMGREQYF. The CDR3 DNA sequence: TGTGCCAGCAGTCCAAGGGGAATGGGGCGCGAGCAGTACTTC. The chain carries TRBV27 and TRBJ2-7, with a tentative D call TRBD1 (5 bases). Trimming took off 5 bases at V and 6 bases at J, with 17 bases between the two ends. This CDR3 is built from 14 residues. Germline CDR1 and CDR2: MNHEY and SMNVEV (reference sequence).

This clonotype has ten or more counts. J is TRBJ2-6 and V is TRBV5-4; 9 bases are a match to TRBD1. The germline gives CDR1 SGHNT, CDR2 YYREEE (reference sequence). Losses at the gene ends were 4 bases for V and 1 base for J; bases not matched to a gene: 9. This CDR3 comprises 18 residues. The DNA for the CDR3 is TGTGCCAGCAGCAGGTTCGGGACAGGGATATCTGGGGCCAACGTCCTGACTTTC. Encoded protein: CASSRFGTGISGANVLTF.

Ten or more counts support this clonotype. J is TRBJ2-7 and V is TRBV7-2, with 7 bases lining up with TRBD2. The CDR3 has 15 residues. J lost 0 bases, V lost 0 bases, and 2 bases had no gene match. Per the germline V gene, CDR1 is SGHTA and CDR2 is FQGNSA. DNA of the CDR3: TGTGCCAGCAGCTTAGCAGCGGGGAGCTCCTACGAGCAGTACTTC. It translates to CASSLAAGSSYEQYF.

This clonotype was seen only a few times. V and J are TRBV5-1 and TRBJ2-1; D possibly corresponds to TRBD1 (7 bases). The V gene lost 0 bases and the J gene lost 5 bases, with 12 bases spanning the gap. Germline CDR1 reads SGHRS; CDR2 reads YFSETQ. The CDR3 totals 15 residues. The DNA of the CDR3 is TGCGCCAGCAGCTTGGGCCAGGGGGGAAACAATGAGCAGTTCTTC. As protein: CASSLGQGGNNEQFF.

This clonotype has ten or more counts. The chain combines TRBV19 with TRBJ2-1; TRBD2 matches at 12 bases. Germline loops: CDR1 LNHDA, CDR2 SQIVND (reference sequence). V was clipped by 6 bases and J by 4 bases; unmatched bases: 4. The CDR3 consists of 15 residues. In DNA, the CDR3 is TGTGCCAGTAGCAAAACTAGCGGGGGGTACAATGAGCAGTTCTTC. As protein: CASSKTSGGYNEQFF.

The genes are TRBV12-5 and TRBJ2-3, with 12 bases matching TRBD2. Trimming removed 2 bases from V and 1 base from J; junction bases left unmatched: 1. Germline loops: CDR1 LGHNT, CDR2 FRNRAP. The CDR3 runs 16 residues. The CDR3, as DNA: TGTGCTAGTGGTTTGCCTAGCGGGGGGGGCACAGATACGCAGTATTTT. Translated: CASGLPSGGGTDTQYF.

The genes are TRBV28 and TRBJ2-3, with D uncertain. V gave up 6 bases and J gave up 2 bases, with 6 bases separating them. Germline assignment: CDR1 MDHEN and CDR2 SYDVKM. The length of the CDR3 is 12 residues. This CDR3 is CASRQYTDTQYF. The CDR3, as DNA: TGTGCCAGCAGACAATACACAGATACGCAGTATTTT.

The table lists this clonotype with many counts. V and J are TRBV2 and TRBJ1-1; TRBD1 agrees at 7 bases. Trimming cost V 6 bases and J 7 bases; bases outside gene matches: 8. CDR3 length: 13 residues. The V gene's germline CDR1 is SNHLY and CDR2 FYNNEI. In nucleotides, the CDR3 is TGTGCCAGCAGGGGGACAGTCTCCAGTGAAGCTTTCTTT. Translating gives CASRGTVSSEAFF.

This clonotype was seen only a few times. One base away lies a much larger clone, so this may be a sequencing read error. In nucleotides, the CDR3 is TGCGCCAGCAGCCAAGGTCCCCATATGAACACTGAAGCTTTCTTT. This gives the protein CASSQGPHMNTEAFF. This chain uses TRBV4-1 with TRBJ1-1, with D uncertain. Trimming left V 1 base short and J 0 bases short, with 9 bases between. This CDR3 contains 15 residues. Germline V gene sequence: CDR1 MGHRA, CDR2 YSYEKL.